Listed below are T cell receptor beta chains from one sample, sequenced in a study of cytomegalovirus exposure and HLA in healthy donors. The repertoire was sequenced with immunoSEQ multiplex PCR; TCRdb's copy has only in-frame clones and lacks some. Of over 250,000 clones in the sample, roughly 85% were seen once. The sequenced material came from PBMCs. All receptors derive from a woman younger than 35 in good health and CMV-seronegative. Each CDR3 is given with its conserved first and last residue.

>TRBV27
CASSLKPTTDTQYF
>TRBV5-1
CASSLGQGVDGYTF
>TRBV25-1
CASSRTSGRFNEQYF
>TRBV6-5
CASSYSASGSNEQFF
>TRBV18
CASSPYRARTEAFF
>TRBV29-1
CSVEGAQETQYF
>TRBV2
CASSGGGGDQPQHF
>TRBV6-4
CASSEAGGQGTDTQYF
>TRBV6-5
CASSYGGGTDTQYF
>TRBV18
CASSSEGNQPQHF
>TRBV7-9
CASSLISGRSYNEQFF
>TRBV5-1
CASSPGLLAVNYGYTF
>TRBV11-3
CASSSGQGAFDEQFF